Detailed here is one T cell receptor beta chain. Some clones are missing from TCRdb's copy, which holds only in-frame ones; the method was immunoSEQ multiplex PCR. The table shows some 130,000 clones, with about 92% occurring only once. This sample stems from a study of control samples from healthy donors and cancer patients. Germline V gives CDR1 SGHRS, CDR2 YFSETQ. This CDR3 comprises 13 residues. With 7 bases removed from V and 1 base from J, the gap between germline ends came to 12 bases. The receptor was isolated from a woman between 45 and 60 years old in good health. Sequencing was done on a sample of blood. This chain connects TRBV5-1 to TRBJ2-7, with a possible D match to TRBD1 (6 bases). In DNA, the CDR3 is TGCGCCAGCGGGTACAGGGAGTCCTACGAGCAGTACTTC. Encoded protein: CASGYRESYEQYF.